This is a list of T cell receptor beta chains from one sample in a study of CD8 T cells in ankylosing spondylitis. TCRdb reprocessed the 5' RACE reads via MiXCR and lists one record per CDR3 protein. The sample yields 290,000 or so distinct CDR3 sequences, around 21% seen once. Sequenced material: blood, either unsorted or a sorted T cell fraction (not recorded which). All receptors come from a female donor with ankylosing spondylitis or in good health (not recorded which). CDR3s include the opening cysteine and the closing phenylalanine or tryptophan. The D gene is left open where the match is weak. The size field is filled for only some rows; it gives once, few, many or a size class.

size: .
V: TRBV6-1
D: TRBD1
J: TRBJ1-2
DNA: TGTGCCAGCGGACGGACAGGGGACTATGGCTACACCTTC
CDR3: CASGRTGDYGYTF

size: .
V: TRBV20-1
D: .
J: TRBJ2-2
DNA: TGCAGTGCTAGAGATATGGCTTCACCCCCCGGGGAGCTGTTTTTT
CDR3: CSARDMASPPGELFF

size: .
V: TRBV25-1
D: .
J: TRBJ2-3
DNA: TGTGCCAGCAGTGAAATCCGGCCTCAGGGCACAGATACGCAGTATTTT
CDR3: CASSEIRPQGTDTQYF

size: .
V: TRBV12-3/TRBV12-4
D: .
J: TRBJ1-1
DNA: TGTGCCAGCTTATTTTATCCCCCTTTTGCGGCAGTGGTGGGGAACACTGAAGCTTTCTTT
CDR3: CASLFYPPFAAVVGNTEAFF

size: .
V: TRBV11-2
D: TRBD1
J: TRBJ2-7
DNA: TGTGCCAGCAGCTTAGATACCTTCAGGGGGCCCAACACCTACGAGCAGTACTTC
CDR3: CASSLDTFRGPNTYEQYF

size: few
V: TRBV5-1
D: TRBD1
J: TRBJ2-3
DNA: TGCGCCAGCAGCTTGAATACCAGGGGGACAGATACGCAGTATTTT
CDR3: CASSLNTRGTDTQYF

size: few
V: TRBV12-3/TRBV12-4
D: .
J: TRBJ2-1
DNA: TGTGCCAGCAGTCCGACAGGTCCCAATGAGCAGTTCTTC
CDR3: CASSPTGPNEQFF

size: few
V: TRBV12-3/TRBV12-4
D: TRBD1
J: TRBJ1-1
DNA: TGTGCCAGCAGTTTAATATCTGGGACAGCGAACACTGAAGCTTTCTTT
CDR3: CASSLISGTANTEAFF

size: .
V: TRBV2
D: .
J: TRBJ2-7
DNA: TGTGCCAGCAGCCCACTCCGCGGGAATCCCCAGCAGTACTTC
CDR3: CASSPLRGNPQQYF

size: .
V: TRBV20-1
D: TRBD2
J: TRBJ2-1
DNA: TGCAGTGCTAGAGATCTCCGACTAGCGAGCTCCTACAATGAGCAGTTCTTC
CDR3: CSARDLRLASSYNEQFF

size: few
V: TRBV20-1
D: TRBD2
J: TRBJ2-5
DNA: TGCAGTGCTAGACCCACTAGCGGGAGCGGTGAGACCCAGTACTTC
CDR3: CSARPTSGSGETQYF

size: once
V: TRBV7-9
D: .
J: TRBJ2-5
DNA: TGTGCCAGCAGCACCCGGGACCCAGAGACCCAGTACTTC
CDR3: CASSTRDPETQYF

size: many
V: TRBV7-2
D: TRBD2
J: TRBJ2-5
DNA: TGTGCCAGCAGCCCCGGGACTAGACCTATACAAGAGACCCAGTACTTC
CDR3: CASSPGTRPIQETQYF

size: .
V: TRBV7-2
D: .
J: TRBJ2-7
DNA: TGTGCCAGCAGCTTATTAGCCGAAAGCTCCTACGAGCAGTACTTC
CDR3: CASSLLAESSYEQYF

size: few
V: TRBV5-5
D: .
J: TRBJ2-3
DNA: TGTGCCAGCAGCCTTAGACCAGAAGACACAGATACGCAGTATTTT
CDR3: CASSLRPEDTDTQYF

size: few
V: TRBV29-1
D: .
J: TRBJ1-2
DNA: TGCAGCGGGAGCGGGACTAACTATGGCTACACCTTC
CDR3: CSGSGTNYGYTF

size: .
V: TRBV7-2
D: .
J: TRBJ2-1
DNA: TGTGCCAGCAGCTCGGGGCCCAACTACAATGAGCAGTTCTTC
CDR3: CASSSGPNYNEQFF

size: .
V: TRBV7-8
D: .
J: TRBJ2-1
DNA: TGTGCCAGCAGCCTCGGACTTTCCAATGAGCAGTTCTTC
CDR3: CASSLGLSNEQFF

size: .
V: TRBV9
D: TRBD1
J: TRBJ1-5
DNA: TGTGCCAGCAGCGTGGGACAGGAAAATCAGCCCCAGCATTTT
CDR3: CASSVGQENQPQHF

size: few
V: TRBV29-1
D: .
J: TRBJ1-5
DNA: TGCAGCGTTAGTGGGGATAGCAATCAGCCCCAGCATTTT
CDR3: CSVSGDSNQPQHF

size: .
V: TRBV5-1
D: TRBD2
J: TRBJ2-5
DNA: TGCGCCAGCAGCCTCGAACTAGCGGGAGGTGAGACCCAGTACTTC
CDR3: CASSLELAGGETQYF

size: few
V: TRBV5-1
D: .
J: TRBJ2-1
DNA: TGCGCCAGCAGCTTGTTCTCACGCACCAATGAGCAGTTCTTC
CDR3: CASSLFSRTNEQFF